The 8 T cell receptor beta chains given below trace back to one sample, sequenced in a study of cytomegalovirus exposure and HLA in healthy donors. Assay used: immunoSEQ multiplex PCR; TCRdb lists only in-frame clones, some missing. Among 250,000 or so clones listed, about 87% were seen once. The sequenced sample consisted of PBMCs. The receptors shown here come from a man aged 18 to 29 in good health and CMV-seronegative.

This chain uses TRBV27 with TRBJ2-1; 13 nucleotides align to TRBD2. The CDR3 consists of 16 residues. The junction had 9 bases not matched to a gene; V was cut back by 6 bases and J by 7 bases. Germline values: CDR1 MNHEY, CDR2 SMNVEV (reference sequence). As DNA, the CDR3 is TGTGCCAGCAGCCAACTAGCGGGAGGGCCCTCGAATGAGCAGTTCTTC. It specifies CASSQLAGGPSNEQFF.

The rearrangement links TRBV10-2 to TRBJ2-7; D perhaps matches TRBD2 (6 bases). This CDR3 is built from 12 residues. CDR1 and CDR2 (germline): WSHSY, SAAADI. The CDR3 reads CASSESTAGRRV. Here the CDR3 DNA reads TGCGCCAGCAGTGAGTCGACCGCAGGGAGGAGGGTC.

This clone was picked up a small number of times. CDR3 loop: CASSRTSGLSEQYF. The CDR3 region has the DNA TGTGCCAGCAGTCGGACTAGCGGTCTCTCCGAGCAGTACTTC. V usage is TRBV6-5 and J usage is TRBJ2-7, with 10 bases that match TRBD2. V lost 5 bases to trimming and J lost 6 bases; unmatched junction nucleotides: 7. Germline CDR1 MNHEY, CDR2 SVGAGI. The CDR3 runs to 14 residues.

The chain uses TRBV19 and TRBJ2-2, with TRBD2 matching over 8 bases. The V segment lost 3 bases and the J segment 3 bases; nucleotides outside the gene matches: 3. This CDR3 has 15 amino acids. The germline V gene encodes CDR1 LNHDA and CDR2 SQIVND (reference sequence). The CDR3 protein is CASSMTSAYTGELFF. The CDR3 coding sequence is TGTGCCAGTAGTATGACTAGCGCTTACACCGGGGAGCTGTTTTTT.

The V and J genes are TRBV29-1 and TRBJ2-5; TRBD2 aligns across 9 bases. J gave up 4 bases and V 1 base, and 4 bases lay outside the gene matches. The CDR3 spans 14 residues. Germline-derived CDR1 and CDR2 are SQVTM and ANQGSEA. In nucleotides, the CDR3 is TGCAGCGTTGAAGGCCCGGGACTAGCAGAGACCCAGTACTTC. Translation: CSVEGPGLAETQYF. Full variable domain (missing parts from reference TRBV29-1 and TRBJ2-5): SAVISQKPSRDICQRGTSLTIQCQVDSQVTMMFWYRQQPGQSLTLIATANQGSEATYESGFVIDKFPISRPNLTFSTLTVSNMSPEDSSIYLCSVEGPGLAETQYFGPGTRLLVL.

The genes are TRBV5-6 and TRBJ2-5, with 9 bases fitting TRBD1. The CDR3 totals 13 residues. V lost 3 bases to trimming and J lost 4 bases; unmatched junction nucleotides: 1. Germline CDR1 SGHDT, CDR2 YYEEEE. The CDR3 region is CASSSTGGETQYF. The CDR3 nucleotides read TGTGCCAGCAGCTCGACAGGGGGAGAGACCCAGTACTTC.

This clone was seen a single time. The chain combines TRBV5-4 with TRBJ2-3; D is perhaps TRBD2 (6 bases). Trimming shortened V by 4 bases and J by 6 bases, and 18 bases separated the two germline ends. In germline, CDR1 is SGHNT, CDR2 YYREEE (reference sequence). This CDR3 spans 15 amino acids. CDR3 sequence reads: CASSLPGTDGDTQYF. The CDR3 bases are TGTGCCAGCAGCCTTCCCGGGACTGATGGGGATACGCAGTATTTT.

The chain carries TRBV4-3 and TRBJ1-5; TRBD1 is a possible D gene (5 bases). This CDR3 is built from 15 residues. Trimming left V 0 bases short and J 4 bases short, with 10 bases between. The germline CDR1 and CDR2 sequences are LGHNA and YSLEER. The CDR3 nucleotides are TGCGCCAGCAGCCAAGATCGGACAAAGAATCAGCCCCAGCATTTT. This sequence encodes CASSQDRTKNQPQHF.